These T cell receptor beta chains were read from a single sample in a study of sequential checkpoint blockade in melanoma. Some clones are missing from TCRdb's copy, which holds only in-frame ones; the method was immunoSEQ multiplex PCR. The sample includes roughly 2,500 clones, 20% of them seen just once. Sequenced material: tumor tissue (inferred from file names), taken from a patient given nivolumab and ipilimumab in sequence. Receptors were obtained from a human donor with melanoma. The CDR3 runs from the conserved cysteine through the conserved F or W. The order of the fields is J gene, D gene, V gene, clone size, CDR3 DNA, CDR3 protein. D genes are given only for firm matches. Rows may omit the clone size; those that give it use once, few, many or a size class.

TRBJ1-2,TRBD1,TRBV5-1,few,TGCGCCAGCAGCTTGGGTGGACAGGCCTACTATGGCTACACCTTC,CASSLGGQAYYGYTF
TRBJ1-2,TRBD1,TRBV6-8,medium-sized,TGTGCCAGCAGTTTTGACAGGGCCCCTTATGGCTACACCTTC,CASSFDRAPYGYTF
TRBJ2-7,TRBD2,TRBV6-8,few,TGTGCCATCAGTGCCGGCACGGGAGGCTACGAGCAGTACTTC,CAISAGTGGYEQYF
TRBJ2-1,TRBD1,TRBV29-1,.,TGCAGCGTTTCTCGACAGGGCAACAATGAGCAGTTCTTC,CSVSRQGNNEQFF
TRBJ2-3,TRBD2,TRBV18,.,TGTGCCAGCTCCCAAGCGGGGTTAGGGTCCACAGATACGCAGTATTTT,CASSQAGLGSTDTQYF
TRBJ2-1,.,TRBV29-1,.,TGCAGCGTCGGGCTGATGTCCCTTAGCAATGAGCAGTTCTTC,CSVGLMSLSNEQFF
TRBJ2-4,.,TRBV9,medium-sized,TGTGCCAGCCAGGGACATTTTCTAGCCAAAAACATTCAGTACTTC,CASQGHFLAKNIQYF
TRBJ2-7,.,TRBV6-8,medium-sized,TGTGCCAGCAGTTACGCTCTGGGGACCCCCTACGAGCAGTACTTC,CASSYALGTPYEQYF
TRBJ1-4,TRBD1,TRBV5-1,large,TGCGCCAGCAGCTTGTATCCCCCCCAGGGGGTAGAAAGAGAAAAACTGTTTTTT,CASSLYPPQGVEREKLFF
TRBJ2-7,.,TRBV6-8,.,TGTGCCAGCAGTGTCGCAGGGACCTACGAGCAGTACTTC,CASSVAGTYEQYF
TRBJ1-4,.,TRBV6-7,.,TGTGCCAGCGCAGGGACGGATATCGAAAAACTGTTTTTT,CASAGTDIEKLFF
TRBJ1-2,TRBD1,TRBV11-3,many,TGTGCCAGCAGCCTAACAGGGGCAGCCAGAGGCTACACCTTC,CASSLTGAARGYTF
TRBJ1-1,TRBD1,TRBV11-3,many,TGTGCCAGCAGCCAAGCCTCACAGGGGGCACGAACTGAAGCTTTCTTT,CASSQASQGARTEAFF
TRBJ2-7,.,TRBV10-2,few,TGCGCCAGCAGACACCTTGGAGGGTACGAGCAGTACTTC,CASRHLGGYEQYF
TRBJ1-6,.,TRBV6-8,.,TGTGCCAGCAGTGACGGTGATTCACCCCTCCACTTT,CASSDGDSPLHF
TRBJ2-2,TRBD1,TRBV5-1,few,TGCGCCAGCAGCGGGGGACAGGGGGTCAACACCGGGGAGCTGTTTTTT,CASSGGQGVNTGELFF
TRBJ2-7,.,TRBV4-1,medium-sized,TGCGCCAGCAGCCAAGACCGGGAAACTATCTACGAGCAGTACTTC,CASSQDRETIYEQYF
TRBJ1-2,TRBD1,TRBV28,.,TGTGCCAGCAGCGTAGGGACAGGGCCTTATGGCTACACCTTC,CASSVGTGPYGYTF
TRBJ2-4,.,TRBV19,.,TGTGCCAGTGAAGCCAAAAACATTCAGTACTTC,CASEAKNIQYF
TRBJ1-1,.,TRBV19,.,TGTGCCAGTAGTGTTAGTACGCGGACTGAAGCTTTCTTT,CASSVSTRTEAFF
TRBJ2-2,TRBD2,TRBV11-3,medium-sized,TGTGCCAGCAGCTCCCCCGGGGGGAGGGCCGAGAGAAGTACCGGGGAGCTGTTTTTT,CASSSPGGRAERSTGELFF
TRBJ2-2,.,TRBV6-8,.,TGTGCCAGCAGTGACTCAGGGGGGATGGACACCGGGGAGCTGTTTTTT,CASSDSGGMDTGELFF
TRBJ1-2,.,TRBV28,large,TGTGCCAGCAGTTTCCCGGGGGGTAGAAATGGCTACACCTTC,CASSFPGGRNGYTF
TRBJ2-1,.,TRBV14,medium-sized,TGTGCCAGCAGCCAAGATTTGGGCTCCTACAATGAGCAGTTCTTC,CASSQDLGSYNEQFF
TRBJ1-3,.,TRBV4-1,few,TGCGCCAGCAGCCATGCCCGGGAACAGGGCAAGTCTGGAAACACCATATATTTT,CASSHAREQGKSGNTIYF
TRBJ2-5,.,TRBV19,.,TGTGCCAGTAGTAGCCAGGACAGCGGTAGGGAGACCCAGTACTTC,CASSSQDSGRETQYF
TRBJ1-5,.,TRBV28,few,TGTGCCAGCAGTTTAGGGGGGAGGGCAGGTCAGCCCCAGCATTTT,CASSLGGRAGQPQHF
TRBJ1-5,TRBD1,TRBV11-3,many,TGTGCCAGCAGGGGCGGGACAGGGGTCAATCAGCCCCAGCATTTT,CASRGGTGVNQPQHF
TRBJ2-3,.,TRBV10-2,.,TGCGCCAGCAGTTCAGGGAGGACAGATACGCAGTATTTT,CASSSGRTDTQYF
TRBJ1-1,.,TRBV7-1,many,TGTGCCAGCAGCACATACATGGACACTGAAGCTTTCTTT,CASSTYMDTEAFF